A selection of T cell receptor beta chains follows, all from one sample in a study of neoadjuvant anti-PD-1 for oral cavity cancer. Data came from immunoSEQ multiplex PCR; TCRdb stores just in-frame clones and leaves some out. The data contain about 23,000 clones, around 26% of them seen just once; the ten biggest clones take up about 15%. Source: tumor tissue, taken after nivolumab (anti-PD-1) treatment. These receptors were collected from a person aged 35 to 85 with oral cavity squamous cell carcinoma. Each CDR3 is given with its conserved first and last residue. D genes are given only for firm matches. Size is omitted from some rows. Given values are once, few, many or a class for expanded clones.

CDR3aa: CASTMTSGGAGYIQYF; CDR3nt: TGTGCCAGTACCATGACTAGCGGGGGGGCGGGTTACATTCAGTACTTC; abundance: .; j_gene: TRBJ2-4; d_gene: TRBD2; v_gene: TRBV19
CDR3aa: CAWSRPGRSNYGYTF; CDR3nt: TGTGCCTGGAGTAGACCCGGTAGGTCCAACTATGGCTACACCTTC; abundance: few; j_gene: TRBJ1-2; d_gene: .; v_gene: TRBV30
CDR3aa: CASSLDGDSRNEQYF; CDR3nt: TGCGCCAGCAGCTTGGACGGGGACAGCCGGAACGAGCAGTACTTC; abundance: few; j_gene: TRBJ2-7; d_gene: TRBD1; v_gene: TRBV5-1
CDR3aa: CASSFLRVASGANVLTF; CDR3nt: TGTGCCAGCAGTTTCCTCAGGGTGGCTTCTGGGGCCAACGTCCTGACTTTC; abundance: few; j_gene: TRBJ2-6; d_gene: .; v_gene: TRBV27
CDR3aa: CASSNLDRNNYGYTF; CDR3nt: TGTGCCAGCAGCAACTTGGACAGAAATAACTATGGCTACACCTTC; abundance: .; j_gene: TRBJ1-2; d_gene: .; v_gene: TRBV21-1
CDR3aa: CATLATGVYNEQFF; CDR3nt: TGTGCCACCCTCGCCACTGGGGTCTACAATGAGCAGTTCTTC; abundance: .; j_gene: TRBJ2-1; d_gene: .; v_gene: TRBV7-2
CDR3aa: CASSFKEITEAFF; CDR3nt: TGTGCCAGCAGTTTCAAGGAAATCACTGAAGCTTTCTTT; abundance: .; j_gene: TRBJ1-1; d_gene: .; v_gene: TRBV27
CDR3aa: CASSQGRPQEKLFF; CDR3nt: TGTGCCAGCAGCCAGGGACGGCCCCAGGAAAAACTGTTTTTT; abundance: .; j_gene: TRBJ1-4; d_gene: .; v_gene: TRBV7-9
CDR3aa: CASREERGGQETQYF; CDR3nt: TGTGCCAGCAGGGAGGAGCGGGGGGGACAAGAGACCCAGTACTTC; abundance: .; j_gene: TRBJ2-5; d_gene: TRBD2; v_gene: TRBV5-4
CDR3aa: CASSGGGTSGLQETQYF; CDR3nt: TGTGCCAGCAGCGGTGGGGGGACTAGCGGCCTCCAAGAGACCCAGTACTTC; abundance: .; j_gene: TRBJ2-5; d_gene: TRBD2; v_gene: TRBV27
CDR3aa: CASSESWTVNTGELFF; CDR3nt: TGCGCCAGCAGTGAGTCTTGGACAGTGAACACCGGGGAGCTGTTTTTT; abundance: many; j_gene: TRBJ2-2; d_gene: .; v_gene: TRBV10-2
CDR3aa: CASSLEWAQPQHF; CDR3nt: TGTGCCAGCAGCTTAGAGTGGGCCCAGCCCCAGCATTTT; abundance: .; j_gene: TRBJ1-5; d_gene: .; v_gene: TRBV11-2
CDR3aa: CASSETTGTGGEQYF; CDR3nt: TGCGCCAGCAGCGAAACTACCGGGACAGGGGGCGAGCAGTACTTC; abundance: .; j_gene: TRBJ2-7; d_gene: TRBD1; v_gene: TRBV5-1
CDR3aa: CASSQRSGGSEKLFF; CDR3nt: TGTGCCAGCAGCCAAAGGTCCGGGGGGAGCGAAAAACTGTTTTTT; abundance: .; j_gene: TRBJ1-4; d_gene: .; v_gene: TRBV4-2
CDR3aa: CAWSVRPTRLQRGGVDDLEKLFF; CDR3nt: TGTGCCTGGAGTGTACGTCCGACCCGCCTGCAGCGGGGGGGAGTAGATGATTTAGAAAAACTGTTTTTT; abundance: once; j_gene: TRBJ1-4; d_gene: .; v_gene: TRBV30
CDR3aa: CASSFSGRGSYEQYF; CDR3nt: TGCGCCAGCAGCTTTTCCGGCAGGGGATCCTACGAGCAGTACTTC; abundance: .; j_gene: TRBJ2-7; d_gene: .; v_gene: TRBV5-1
CDR3aa: CASTGKSYEQYF; CDR3nt: TGTGCCAGCACAGGTAAGTCCTACGAGCAGTACTTC; abundance: .; j_gene: TRBJ2-7; d_gene: .; v_gene: TRBV6-1
CDR3aa: CASSFDSGVEQYF; CDR3nt: TGCGCCAGCAGCTTCGACTCGGGGGTCGAGCAGTACTTC; abundance: .; j_gene: TRBJ2-7; d_gene: .; v_gene: TRBV5-1
CDR3aa: CASSVAGATEAFF; CDR3nt: TGTGCCAGCAGCGTAGCAGGGGCCACTGAAGCTTTCTTT; abundance: .; j_gene: TRBJ1-1; d_gene: .; v_gene: TRBV9
CDR3aa: CASSFWTSSEQYF; CDR3nt: TGTGCCAGCAGCTTCTGGACTAGTAGCGAGCAGTACTTC; abundance: .; j_gene: TRBJ2-7; d_gene: TRBD2; v_gene: TRBV9
CDR3aa: CSVGGTFAGQETQYF; CDR3nt: TGCAGCGTTGGCGGAACTTTCGCAGGGCAGGAGACCCAGTACTTC; abundance: .; j_gene: TRBJ2-5; d_gene: .; v_gene: TRBV29-1
CDR3aa: CAWSVGPNSGYTF; CDR3nt: TGTGCCTGGAGTGTTGGTCCGAACTCTGGCTACACCTTC; abundance: few; j_gene: TRBJ1-2; d_gene: .; v_gene: TRBV30
CDR3aa: CASSYTFILSYEQYF; CDR3nt: TGTGCCAGCAGTTATACGTTTATTCTTTCCTACGAGCAGTACTTC; abundance: .; j_gene: TRBJ2-7; d_gene: .; v_gene: TRBV2
CDR3aa: CASSPVGAGELFF; CDR3nt: TGTGCCAGCAGCCCCGTTGGTGCCGGGGAGCTGTTTTTT; abundance: few; j_gene: TRBJ2-2; d_gene: .; v_gene: TRBV7-6
CDR3aa: CASSRGGIPGSEQYF; CDR3nt: TGTGCCAGCAGCCGCGGCGGGATTCCCGGCTCCGAGCAGTACTTC; abundance: few; j_gene: TRBJ2-7; d_gene: .; v_gene: TRBV11-3
CDR3aa: CASSVGGTGRPYEQYF; CDR3nt: TGTGCCAGCAGCGTAGGGGGGACAGGGAGACCGTACGAGCAGTACTTC; abundance: few; j_gene: TRBJ2-7; d_gene: TRBD1; v_gene: TRBV9
CDR3aa: CASSHLGSPEKLFF; CDR3nt: TGTGCCAGCAGCCATTTGGGTTCACCTGAAAAACTGTTTTTT; abundance: .; j_gene: TRBJ1-4; d_gene: .; v_gene: TRBV7-8
CDR3aa: CASSINRGDGYTF; CDR3nt: TGTGCCAGCAGCATAAACAGGGGCGACGGCTACACCTTC; abundance: .; j_gene: TRBJ1-2; d_gene: TRBD1; v_gene: TRBV28
CDR3aa: CASSSIGDSGANVLTF; CDR3nt: TGTGCCAGCAGCTCAATTGGCGATTCTGGGGCCAACGTCCTGACTTTC; abundance: many; j_gene: TRBJ2-6; d_gene: .; v_gene: TRBV7-6
CDR3aa: CASRGQTYTEAFF; CDR3nt: TGTGCCAGTAGGGGACAGACCTACACTGAAGCTTTCTTT; abundance: many; j_gene: TRBJ1-1; d_gene: TRBD1; v_gene: TRBV19
CDR3aa: CASNERGAYTGELFF; CDR3nt: TGTGCCAGTAACGAACGGGGGGCTTACACCGGGGAGCTGTTTTTT; abundance: few; j_gene: TRBJ2-2; d_gene: .; v_gene: TRBV19
CDR3aa: CASSPGTGGLLDEQFF; CDR3nt: TGCGCCAGCAGCCCCGGGACAGGGGGCCTTCTGGATGAGCAGTTCTTC; abundance: .; j_gene: TRBJ2-1; d_gene: TRBD1; v_gene: TRBV5-1
CDR3aa: CASSFADRNTEAFF; CDR3nt: TGTGCCAGCAGCTTTGCTGACCGGAACACTGAAGCTTTCTTT; abundance: few; j_gene: TRBJ1-1; d_gene: .; v_gene: TRBV5-4
CDR3aa: CASSLVFYEQYF; CDR3nt: TGTGCCAGCAGCTTAGTGTTCTACGAGCAGTACTTC; abundance: .; j_gene: TRBJ2-7; d_gene: .; v_gene: TRBV5-6
CDR3aa: CAWGRGGQADTQYF; CDR3nt: TGTGCCTGGGGACGCGGGGGCCAGGCAGATACGCAGTATTTT; abundance: .; j_gene: TRBJ2-3; d_gene: .; v_gene: TRBV30
CDR3aa: CASSRDQGGGNTIYF; CDR3nt: TGCGCCAGCAGCCGAGACCAGGGGGGAGGAAACACCATATATTTT; abundance: few; j_gene: TRBJ1-3; d_gene: TRBD1; v_gene: TRBV4-1
CDR3aa: CASSPLGTSGIHEQFF; CDR3nt: TGTGCCAGCAGCCCGCTCGGGACTAGCGGGATTCATGAGCAGTTCTTC; abundance: few; j_gene: TRBJ2-1; d_gene: TRBD2; v_gene: TRBV11-2
CDR3aa: CASSPLDTNTEAFF; CDR3nt: TGTGCCAGCTCCCCCCTAGACACGAACACTGAAGCTTTCTTT; abundance: .; j_gene: TRBJ1-1; d_gene: .; v_gene: TRBV18
CDR3aa: CASSLHGENTEAFF; CDR3nt: TGCGCCAGCAGCTTACATGGCGAGAACACTGAAGCTTTCTTT; abundance: many; j_gene: TRBJ1-1; d_gene: .; v_gene: TRBV5-1
CDR3aa: CASSEIVGGYTF; CDR3nt: TGTGCCAGCAGTGAAATTGTTGGTGGCTACACCTTC; abundance: .; j_gene: TRBJ1-2; d_gene: .; v_gene: TRBV2
CDR3aa: CASSDPGRYGYTF; CDR3nt: TGTGCCAGCAGTGATCCAGGTCGCTATGGCTACACCTTC; abundance: .; j_gene: TRBJ1-2; d_gene: .; v_gene: TRBV6-1
CDR3aa: CASSFGSNNSPLHF; CDR3nt: TGTGCCAGCAGCTTCGGGAGTAATAATTCACCCCTCCACTTT; abundance: many; j_gene: TRBJ1-6; d_gene: .; v_gene: TRBV7-3
CDR3aa: CASSFTWGYEQYF; CDR3nt: TGTGCCAGCAGCTTCACTTGGGGCTACGAGCAGTACTTC; abundance: .; j_gene: TRBJ2-7; d_gene: .; v_gene: TRBV7-9
CDR3aa: CASSFSTAGEGETQYF; CDR3nt: TGTGCCAGCAGCTTTTCGACCGCTGGGGAGGGTGAGACCCAGTACTTC; abundance: .; j_gene: TRBJ2-5; d_gene: TRBD2; v_gene: TRBV11-2
CDR3aa: CASSIAGTGGYGYTF; CDR3nt: TGTGCCAGTAGTATAGCTGGGACAGGGGGCTATGGCTACACCTTC; abundance: many; j_gene: TRBJ1-2; d_gene: TRBD1; v_gene: TRBV19
CDR3aa: CASSLGGSGANVLTF; CDR3nt: TGTGCCAGCAGCTTAGGCGGATCTGGGGCCAACGTCCTGACTTTC; abundance: .; j_gene: TRBJ2-6; d_gene: .; v_gene: TRBV7-6
CDR3aa: CASSLRTDTDTQYF; CDR3nt: TGCGCCAGCAGCCTGCGGACAGACACAGATACGCAGTATTTT; abundance: few; j_gene: TRBJ2-3; d_gene: .; v_gene: TRBV5-1
CDR3aa: CASSLVGVMGEKLFF; CDR3nt: TGTGCCAGCAGCTTGGTGGGCGTGATGGGGGAAAAACTGTTTTTT; abundance: .; j_gene: TRBJ1-4; d_gene: .; v_gene: TRBV5-6
CDR3aa: CASSADRGFNEQFF; CDR3nt: TGCGCCAGCAGCGCCGACAGGGGTTTCAATGAGCAGTTCTTC; abundance: .; j_gene: TRBJ2-1; d_gene: TRBD1; v_gene: TRBV5-1
CDR3aa: CASSFYSVYGYTF; CDR3nt: TGTGCCAGCAGTTTTTATTCGGTCTATGGCTACACCTTC; abundance: .; j_gene: TRBJ1-2; d_gene: .; v_gene: TRBV28
CDR3aa: CAWSVDPAFEQYF; CDR3nt: TGTGCCTGGAGTGTAGACCCGGCTTTCGAGCAGTACTTC; abundance: few; j_gene: TRBJ2-7; d_gene: .; v_gene: TRBV30
CDR3aa: CATSSPGLAGNEQFF; CDR3nt: TGTGCCACCAGCAGCCCGGGACTAGCTGGCAATGAGCAGTTCTTC; abundance: .; j_gene: TRBJ2-1; d_gene: TRBD2; v_gene: TRBV15
CDR3aa: CASSWTSGSFSEQFF; CDR3nt: TGTGCCAGCAGCTGGACTAGCGGGAGTTTTAGTGAGCAGTTCTTC; abundance: many; j_gene: TRBJ2-1; d_gene: TRBD2; v_gene: TRBV7-9